Following are 3 T cell receptor beta chains from one sample sequenced in a study of Graves' ophthalmopathy and Graves' hyperthyroidism. Amplification of the TCR beta CDR3 regions used RNA transcripts (as template). An initial RT-PCR round employing HTBI primers preceded a second-round multiplex PCR. TCRdb independently ran MiXCR on the multiplex PCR reads; one entry per CDR3 protein. The sample contains approximately 1.2 million distinct CDR3 sequences, about two fifths of which appear only once. Sequenced: peripheral blood or thyroid tissue (not recorded which). These receptors came from an adult man with Graves' hyperthyroidism.

The rearrangement joins TRBV5-4 to TRBJ2-5; 9 positions agree with TRBD1. Germline-derived CDR1 and CDR2 are SGHNT and YYREEE (reference sequence). The CDR3 is made up of 14 amino acids. V was pared by 6 bases and J by 4 bases, with 7 bases of the junction left unmatched. Written as DNA, the CDR3 is TGTGCCAGCAACGGACAGGGGAGAGCAGAGACCCAGTACTTC. This codes for CASNGQGRAETQYF.

This chain uses TRBV25-1 with TRBJ1-2, with a weak D call TRBD1 (5 bases). Germline V gene data show CDR1 as MGHDK and CDR2 as SYGVNS. V was clipped by 8 bases and J by 7 bases, with 11 bases between them. This CDR3 has 11 residues. CDR3 amino acids: CASLAGVGYTF. DNA for the CDR3: TGTGCCAGCTTGGCGGGGGTTGGCTACACCTTC.

The gene calls are TRBV29-1 and TRBJ1-1, with 7 bases fitting TRBD1. CDR1 is SQVTM, CDR2 ANQGSEA, per germline. The V gene end was trimmed by 2 bases and the J gene end by 4 bases; junction bases not matched to a gene: 7. This CDR3 comprises 14 residues. Written as DNA, the CDR3 is TGCAGCGTTGAAATCAGGGGGAGTGGCACTGAAGCTTTCTTT. As protein: CSVEIRGSGTEAFF.